This T cell receptor beta chain was sequenced during a study of cytomegalovirus exposure and HLA in healthy donors. This cohort consisted of healthy bone marrow donors. A multiplex PCR was run with 60 Vbeta primers and 13 Jbeta primers. This table comes from immunoSEQ multiplex PCR, and its TCRdb copy is limited to in-frame clones, with some not included. The data show 140,000 to 150,000 clones, around four fifths seen once. Whole-study results and caveats: There were some V segments, including TRBV6-2 and TRBV6-3, excluded as indistinguishable.

Concerning this clone: The antigen is undetermined.

This CDR3 has 24 amino acids. The trim removed 0 bases at V and 5 bases at J, leaving 26 bases unmatched. The source is a female donor in good health and CMV-seronegative. This rearrangement joins TRBV23-1 to TRBJ2-2; 11 nucleotides match TRBD2. TRBV23-1 is noted as an ORF with a role that remains uncertain. Sequenced input: PBMCs. The CDR3 is CASSQSLAGGLLFSPPRWTGELFF. Written as DNA, the CDR3 is TGCGCCAGCAGTCAATCTCTAGCGGGAGGTTTGCTTTTTTCCCCTCCTAGGTGGACCGGGGAGCTGTTTTTT.